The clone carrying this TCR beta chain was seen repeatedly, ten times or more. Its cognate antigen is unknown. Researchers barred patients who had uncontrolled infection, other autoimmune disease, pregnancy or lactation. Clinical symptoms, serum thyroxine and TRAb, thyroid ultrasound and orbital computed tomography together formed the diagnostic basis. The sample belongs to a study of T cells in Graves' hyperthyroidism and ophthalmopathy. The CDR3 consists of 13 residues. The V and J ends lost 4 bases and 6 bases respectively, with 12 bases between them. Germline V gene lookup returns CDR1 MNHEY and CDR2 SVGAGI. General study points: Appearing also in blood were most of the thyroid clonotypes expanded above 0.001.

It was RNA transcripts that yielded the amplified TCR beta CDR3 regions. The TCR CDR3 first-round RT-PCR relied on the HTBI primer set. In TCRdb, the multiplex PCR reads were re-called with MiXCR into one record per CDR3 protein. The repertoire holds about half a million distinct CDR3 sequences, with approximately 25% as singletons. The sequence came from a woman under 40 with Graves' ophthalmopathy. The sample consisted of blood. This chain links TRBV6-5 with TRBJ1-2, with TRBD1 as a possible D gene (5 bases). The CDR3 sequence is CASSSPLTDGYTF. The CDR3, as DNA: TGTGCCAGCAGTTCCCCCTTGACAGATGGCTACACCTTC.